The sequence of this T cell receptor beta chain was determined in a study of blood T cell repertoires in COVID-19. Study context: The origin of the acute and convalescent COVID-19 samples was the United States, Italy and Spain.

CDR1 is GTSNPN, CDR2 SVGIG, per germline (reference sequence). V was clipped by 5 bases and J by 2 bases, with 13 bases between them. The CDR3 sequence is 14 residues long. Authors' processing steps: It was from reference gene primer amplification that nucleated cell counts were estimated. The data were produced by immunoSEQ multiplex PCR, yet TCRdb's version contains in-frame clones alone and is incomplete. From that table come the V and J calls and clone size; the DNA was used to work out D and trimming. The data contain 350,000 to 500,000 clones, roughly 84% of them seen just once; the ten biggest clones take up 1.2% to 1.5%. Clinical history as reported by participants underpinned cohort assignment. A COVID-19 case was met by exposed participants within 2 weeks before study entry.

The sequenced sample consisted of PBMCs or T cells enriched from blood (not recorded which). The chain is built from TRBV30 and TRBJ1-5; D might be TRBD1 (5 bases). The TCR originated in a woman in her late teens or twenties who had been exposed to COVID-19. Here the CDR3 DNA reads TGTGCCTGGGCCCAGGGAGGGGGCAATCAGCCCCAGCATTTT. Encoded protein: CAWAQGGGNQPQHF.